The 21 T cell receptor beta chains reported below all come from one sample, sequenced in a study of blood T cells in healthy people across ages. Using a J-beta primer mix together with a sample-barcoded 5' primer, a second PCR was run for about 7 to 12 cycles. TCRdb reprocessed the 5' RACE reads via MiXCR and lists one record per CDR3 protein. There are roughly 1.7 million distinct CDR3 sequences in the sample; 30% to 35% occur only once, and about 10% lies in the top ten. Material for sequencing was blood. All receptors derive from a woman aged 30 to 39 in good health.

This clonotype has only a few counts. The CDR3 loop reads CATTGPNYGYTF. CDR3 in DNA: TGTGCCACCACCGGGCCTAACTATGGCTACACCTTC. The chain links TRBV10-3 to TRBJ1-2; unclear D gene. Trimming left V 10 bases short and J 0 bases short, with 9 bases between. The germline CDR1 and CDR2 sequences are ENHRY and SYGVKD. This CDR3 contains 12 residues.

The rearrangement joins TRBV9 to TRBJ2-3; 13 nucleotides match TRBD2. This CDR3 is built from 17 residues. Germline V CDR1 and CDR2: SGDLS, YYNGEE. J was trimmed by 2 bases and V by 3 bases; bases with no gene match: 6. The CDR3 nucleotides are TGTGCCAGCAGCGCGACTAGCGGGGGGACCTACACAGATACGCAGTATTTT. Amino acids: CASSATSGGTYTDTQYF.

The chain employs TRBV30 and TRBJ2-5; the match to TRBD2 covers 7 bases. Trimming cost V 0 bases and J 5 bases; bases outside gene matches: 12. Looked up from germline, CDR1 is GTSNPN and CDR2 is SVGIG (reference sequence). The CDR3 runs to 16 residues. The CDR3 spells CAWSVQASGGEETQYF. The CDR3 region has the DNA TGTGCCTGGAGTGTACAAGCTAGCGGCGGTGAGGAGACCCAGTACTTC.

This clonotype appeared a few times. The chain carries TRBV7-2 and TRBJ2-1; D not resolved. Trimming removed 5 bases at V and 9 bases at J, with 11 bases between. CDR3 size: 12 residues. CDR1 and CDR2 from the germline V gene are SGHTA and FQGNSA. The CDR3 region has the DNA TGTGCCAGCAGCGCTACAAGTGGTGAGCAGTTCTTC. It yields the protein CASSATSGEQFF. Complete variable domain (other parts from reference TRBV7-2 and TRBJ2-1): GAGVSQSPSNKVTEKGKDVELRCDPISGHTALYWYRQSLGQGLEFLIYFQGNSAPDKSGLPSDRFSAERTGGSVSTLTIQRTQQEDSAVYLCASSATSGEQFFGPGTRLTVL.

The V gene is TRBV5-1, the J gene TRBJ2-2, with no clear D. Germline V lookup: CDR1 SGHRS, CDR2 YFSETQ. Trimming pared 3 bases from V and 1 base from J, leaving 19 bases between. The CDR3 loop spans 18 amino acids. CDR3 in amino acids: CASSSSNTLYGNTGELFF. The CDR3 region has the DNA TGCGCCAGCAGCTCCTCAAATACCTTATACGGGAACACCGGGGAGCTGTTTTTT.

To note about this clonotype: Relative to the germline gene, one junction end is altered; a read error may explain this. V usage is TRBV9 and J usage is TRBJ1-5, with a weak D call TRBD1 (6 bases). The CDR3 is made up of 15 amino acids. Germline CDR1 SGDLS, CDR2 YYNGEE. CDR3 in amino acids: CASSLGQFSSQPQHF. DNA for the CDR3: TGTGCCAGCAGCCTGGGACAATTTAGCAGTCAGCCCCAGCATTTT. The complete variable domain, with remaining parts taken from reference TRBV9 and TRBJ1-5, reads DSGVTQTPKHLITATGQRVTLRCSPRSGDLSVYWYQQSLDQGLQFLIQYYNGEERAKGNILERFSAQQFPDLHSELNLSSLELGDSALYFCASSLGQFSSQPQHFGDGTRLSIL.

This clonotype was observed many times. This chain uses TRBV20-1 with TRBJ2-6; D remains unclear. The V end was cut by 0 bases, the J end by 0 bases, with 9 bases between. Germline V lookup: CDR1 DFQATT, CDR2 SNEGSKA (reference sequence). This CDR3 contains 16 residues. The CDR3 DNA sequence: TGCAGTGCTAGAGATCCCGACAACTCTGGGGCCAACGTCCTGACTTTC. Translated, it gives CSARDPDNSGANVLTF.

The chain recombines TRBV10-3 with TRBJ1-4; 10 nucleotides align to TRBD1. Germline-derived CDR1 and CDR2 are ENHRY and SYGVKD. Trimming took 7 bases from V and 8 from J; bases not matched to a gene: 7. This CDR3 spans 14 amino acids. CDR3 protein: CAIIARDRGEKLFF. CDR3 in DNA: TGTGCCATCATTGCCCGGGACAGGGGAGAAAAACTGTTTTTT.

This clonotype was seen only once. This chain links TRBV11-2 with TRBJ2-5; D call uncertain. The CDR3 extends over 13 amino acids. Trimming stripped 5 bases from V and 5 bases from J, with 12 bases between. Germline assignment: CDR1 SGHAT and CDR2 FQNNGV. The DNA of the CDR3 is TGTGCCAGCAGCCTTCAACTGCTGGAGACCCAGTACTTC. Residues: CASSLQLLETQYF.

This clonotype was seen more than once but under ten times. J is TRBJ2-3 and V is TRBV10-3, with D tentatively TRBD1 or TRBD2 (6 bases each). V lost 10 bases, J lost 3 bases, and 23 bases lay in between. CDR3 length: 16 amino acids. CDR1 and CDR2 from the germline V gene are ENHRY and SYGVKD. The CDR3 spells CATLDGLRGATDTQYF. The CDR3 bases are TGTGCCACCCTAGATGGTTTAAGGGGGGCAACAGATACGCAGTATTTT.

The chain joins TRBV9 to TRBJ1-2; 10 nucleotides agree with TRBD1. This CDR3 contains 14 residues. The germline gives CDR1 SGDLS, CDR2 YYNGEE. V lost 2 bases and J lost 9; bases outside the gene matches: 7. In DNA form, the CDR3 reads TGTGCCAGCAGCGTTCTTGGGACAGGGGAAAGCTACACCTTC. Encoded protein: CASSVLGTGESYTF.

This clonotype turned up a few times. The chain has TRBV4-2 and TRBJ2-7, with D possibly being TRBD1 (5 bases). This CDR3 contains 15 residues. V was shortened by 2 bases and J by 3 bases, with 14 bases between the two germline ends. Germline assignment: CDR1 LGHNA and CDR2 YNFKEQ. The CDR3 is CASSQNQGSSYEQYF. In DNA form, the CDR3 reads TGTGCCAGCAGCCAAAATCAGGGAAGTAGCTACGAGCAGTACTTC.

V gene TRBV27 combines with J gene TRBJ2-5, with 12 bases identical to TRBD2. The V and J ends lost 6 bases and 11 bases, in that order; junction bases with no gene match: 19. Germline CDR1 MNHEY, CDR2 SMNVEV (reference sequence). The CDR3 sequence is 17 residues long. CDR3 in DNA: TGTGCCAGCAGAGGACTAGCGGGGTCGGGGTGGGGCCCTGAGCAGTACTTC. This sequence encodes CASRGLAGSGWGPEQYF.

This clonotype was seen more than once but under ten times. The chain recombines TRBV20-1 with TRBJ2-1; 11 positions agree with TRBD2. V dropped 2 bases and J dropped 5; count of bases not matched to a gene: 5. CDR1 DFQATT and CDR2 SNEGSKA come from the germline V gene (reference sequence). The CDR3 length is 15 residues. The DNA of the CDR3 is TGCAGTGCTAGATCCGGGACTAGCGGTCACAATGAGCAGTTCTTC. Translated, it gives CSARSGTSGHNEQFF.

V usage is TRBV27 and J usage is TRBJ2-5; 8 bases are shared with TRBD1. TRBJ2-7 matches the DNA end more closely, so the J call is doubtful. Germline V CDR1 and CDR2: MNHEY, SMNVEV (reference sequence). CDR3 size: 14 residues. This CDR3 reads CASTGVAGGREQYF. The CDR3 region has the DNA TGTGCCAGCACCGGGGTAGCAGGGGGCCGCGAGCAGTACTTC.

The chain employs TRBV28 and TRBJ1-1; a possible D gene is TRBD1 (5 bases). The V gene's germline CDR1 is MDHEN and CDR2 SYDVKM. The CDR3 is 15 amino acids. Deletions cut 5 bases from V and 0 bases from J, with 13 bases between. The CDR3 reads CASSPGGVLNTEAFF. In DNA form, the CDR3 reads TGTGCCAGCAGTCCCGGGGGGGTTCTGAACACTGAAGCTTTCTTT.

This clonotype occurred a few times. The V call is TRBV9, the J call TRBJ2-5; 7 nucleotides match TRBD1. The tail of the sequence fits TRBJ2-7 better, so the J call may be wrong. Germline CDR1 and CDR2: SGDLS and YYNGEE. CDR3 size: 15 residues. Written as DNA, the CDR3 is TGTGCCAGCAGCCAAACCGGCAGGGGGTTCGACGAGCAGTACTTC. Translated, it gives CASSQTGRGFDEQYF.

This clonotype turned up a few times. The V call is TRBV3-1, the J call TRBJ2-1; D is perhaps TRBD1 (5 bases). Trimming removed 1 base from V and 9 bases from J, with 10 bases in between. Looked up from germline, CDR1 is LGHDT and CDR2 is YNNKEL (reference sequence). The CDR3 sequence is 13 residues long. For the CDR3, the DNA is TGTGCCAGCAGCCAAGGCGGTAGGGGTGAGCAGTTCTTC. The encoded protein is CASSQGGRGEQFF.

This chain connects TRBV14 to TRBJ2-5, with D tentatively TRBD2 (6 bases). The germline V and J ends were trimmed by 0 bases and 11 bases, with 22 bases remaining between them. Germline CDR1 and CDR2: SGHDN and FVKESK. The CDR3 totals 16 residues. The CDR3 loop is CASSQDWRGEDNEQYF. As DNA, the CDR3 is TGTGCCAGCAGCCAAGATTGGCGGGGTGAGGACAATGAGCAGTACTTC.

This clonotype was seen at least ten times. The V gene is TRBV20-1, the J gene TRBJ1-1, with 11 bases aligning to TRBD1. Germline V lookup: CDR1 DFQATT, CDR2 SNEGSKA (reference sequence). Germline trimming cut 0 bases from V and 5 bases from J; bases unmatched to any gene: 2. The CDR3 covers 14 residues. CDR3 nucleotide sequence: TGCAGTGCTAGAGATGGGACAGGGGGAACTGAAGCTTTCTTT. Amino acid sequence: CSARDGTGGTEAFF.

Notes on this clonotype: A clone one base away is much larger, so this may be a read error. The CDR3 coding sequence is TGCAGCGTTGGACCCCGGCAGGGGGCCTGCGAGCAGTACTTC. This encodes CSVGPRQGACEQYF. This chain connects TRBV29-1 to TRBJ2-7; 8 bases map to TRBD1. The germline V gene has CDR1 SQVTM and CDR2 ANQGSEA. Trimming removed 4 bases from V and 6 bases from J; junction bases left unmatched: 11. The CDR3 is 14 amino acids.